This TCR beta chain is from a study of beta chain features in type 1 diabetes. Findings and caveats of the study: There were fewer insertions and more deletions at the VDJ junctions of type 1 diabetes patients. People with Type 1 diabetes carried modestly yet significantly shorter TCRB CDR3s in all four CD4+ subsets.

Every isolated RNA sample was fully reverse transcribed, so sequencing captured expressed TCRB transcripts. Data came from immunoSEQ multiplex PCR; TCRdb stores just in-frame clones and leaves some out. The data contain about 360,000 clones, roughly 12% of them singletons. For this clone: What it binds is not known.

V was pared by 1 base and J by 1 base, with 11 bases between. The CDR3 consists of 15 residues. Germline CDR1 and CDR2: SGDLS and YYNGEE. It was one heparinised blood draw, averaging roughly 120 mL, that each donor gave. Markers CD45RO/CCR7/CD25/CD127/CD95/CD27 served to sort CD4+ naive, central memory, regulatory and stem cell-like memory cells. Sequences were obtained from naive CD4+ T cells from blood. The genes are TRBV9 and TRBJ1-1; D not certain. This TCR came from a man between 18 and 29 years old in good health. DNA of the CDR3: TGTGCCAGCAGCGTATCTACGACGGGGAACACTGAAGCTTTCTTT. Residues: CASSVSTTGNTEAFF.